This T cell receptor beta chain is from a study of post-analysis software for immune sequencing data. Study as a whole: Both relapsing-remitting and secondary progressive multiple sclerosis featured among the disease courses, as did progressive-relapsing multiple sclerosis.

V gave up 3 bases and J gave up 1 base, with 25 bases separating them. The length of the CDR3 is 19 residues. Germline CDR1 reads SGHRS; CDR2 reads YFSETQ. Study-level points and caveats: Those with multiple sclerosis, the patient group, showed significantly lower normalized Chao1 diversity than controls. Elevated frequency relative to controls characterized roughly 5 TRBV segments in patients, TRBV5-6, TRBV5-1 and TRBV20-1 among them. By F measure, samples from a shared preparation batch strongly co-clustered.

As for this clonotype: Its antigen is unidentified.

cDNA libraries of TCR beta carried unique molecular identifiers. The T cell input of roughly 1 to 11 million gave 400,000 to 500,000 cDNA molecules. TCRdb analysed the PCR reads with MiXCR anew, one entry per CDR3 protein. The sample contains under 650,000 distinct CDR3 sequences, 44% of which appear only once. The V and J genes are TRBV5-1 and TRBJ2-5; the D gene could be TRBD1 or TRBD2 (5 bases each). This receptor was identified in a girl aged 10-17 years with multiple sclerosis. Material: blood. This CDR3 is CASSSTPTPQQDCQETQYF. CDR3 in DNA: TGCGCCAGCAGCTCCACCCCCACCCCACAACAGGACTGCCAAGAGACCCAGTACTTC. Complete variable domain (other parts from reference TRBV5-1 and TRBJ2-5): KAGVTQTPRYLIKTRGQQVTLSCSPISGHRSVSWYQQTPGQGLQFLFEYFSETQRNKGNFPGRFSGRQFSNSRSEMNVSTLELGDSALYLCASSSTPTPQQDCQETQYFGPGTRLLVL.